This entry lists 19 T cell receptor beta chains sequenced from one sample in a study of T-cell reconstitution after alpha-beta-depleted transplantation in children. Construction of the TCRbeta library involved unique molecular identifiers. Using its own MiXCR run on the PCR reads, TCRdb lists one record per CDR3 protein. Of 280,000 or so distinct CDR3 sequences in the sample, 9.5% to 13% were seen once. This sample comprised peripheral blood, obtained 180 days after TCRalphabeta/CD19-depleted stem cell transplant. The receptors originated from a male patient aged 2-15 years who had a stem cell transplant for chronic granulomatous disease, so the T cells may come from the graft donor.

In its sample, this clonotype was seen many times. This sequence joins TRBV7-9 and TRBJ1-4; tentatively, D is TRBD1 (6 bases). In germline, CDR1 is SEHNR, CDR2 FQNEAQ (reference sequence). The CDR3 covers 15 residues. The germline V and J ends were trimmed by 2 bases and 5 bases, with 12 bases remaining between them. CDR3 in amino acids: CASSLRQGKNEKLFF. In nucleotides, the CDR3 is TGTGCCAGCAGCTTAAGGCAGGGGAAGAATGAAAAACTGTTTTTT. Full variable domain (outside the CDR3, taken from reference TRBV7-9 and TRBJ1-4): DTGVSQNPRHKITKRGQNVTFRCDPISEHNRLYWYRQTLGQGPEFLTYFQNEAQLEKSRLLSDRFSAERPKGSFSTLEIQRTEQGDSAMYLCASSLRQGKNEKLFFGSGTQLSVL.

In DNA, the CDR3 is TGTGCCAGCACCCAGCGGGAACGATCCTACAATGAGCAGTTCTTC. The encoded protein is CASTQRERSYNEQFF. V usage is TRBV2 and J usage is TRBJ2-1; 7 nucleotides line up with TRBD2. CDR3 length: 15 amino acids. The J segment lost 1 base and the V segment lost 7 bases, leaving 7 bases of the junction unmatched. Germline V gives CDR1 SNHLY, CDR2 FYNNEI.

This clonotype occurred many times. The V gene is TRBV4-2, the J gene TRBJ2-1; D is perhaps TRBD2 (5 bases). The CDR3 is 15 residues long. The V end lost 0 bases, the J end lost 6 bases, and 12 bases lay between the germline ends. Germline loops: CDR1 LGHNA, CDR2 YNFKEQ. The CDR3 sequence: CASSQDGNSANEQFF. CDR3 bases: TGTGCCAGCAGCCAAGATGGAAATAGCGCCAATGAGCAGTTCTTC.

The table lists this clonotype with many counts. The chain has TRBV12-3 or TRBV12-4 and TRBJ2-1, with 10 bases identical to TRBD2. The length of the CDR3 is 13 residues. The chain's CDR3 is CRLAGVPYNEQFF. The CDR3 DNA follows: TGTCGGCTAGCGGGAGTCCCCTACAATGAGCAGTTCTTC.

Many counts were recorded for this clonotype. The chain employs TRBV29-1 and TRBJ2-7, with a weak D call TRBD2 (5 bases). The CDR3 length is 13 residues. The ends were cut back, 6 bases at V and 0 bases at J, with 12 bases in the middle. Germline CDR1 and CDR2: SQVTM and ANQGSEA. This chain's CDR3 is CSVAGLNSYEQYF. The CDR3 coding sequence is TGCAGCGTGGCTGGACTGAACTCCTACGAGCAGTACTTC.

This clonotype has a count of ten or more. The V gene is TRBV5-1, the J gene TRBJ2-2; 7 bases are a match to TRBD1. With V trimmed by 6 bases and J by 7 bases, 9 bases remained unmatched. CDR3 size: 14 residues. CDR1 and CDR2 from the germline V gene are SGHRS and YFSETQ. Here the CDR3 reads CASKLGTVLGELFF. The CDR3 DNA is TGCGCCAGCAAGCTTGGGACAGTTCTCGGGGAGCTGTTTTTT.

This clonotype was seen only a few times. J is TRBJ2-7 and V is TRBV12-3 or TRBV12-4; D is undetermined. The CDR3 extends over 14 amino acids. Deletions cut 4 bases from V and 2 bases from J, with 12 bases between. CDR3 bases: TGTGCCAGCAGTTCCCGGACGGAGACCTACGAGCAGTACTTC. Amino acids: CASSSRTETYEQYF.

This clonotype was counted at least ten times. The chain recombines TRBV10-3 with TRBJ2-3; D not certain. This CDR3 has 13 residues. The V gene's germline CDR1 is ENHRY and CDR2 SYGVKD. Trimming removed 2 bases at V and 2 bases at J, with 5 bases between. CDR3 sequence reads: CAISEGDTDTQYF. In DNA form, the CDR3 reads TGTGCCATCAGTGAGGGGGACACAGATACGCAGTATTTT.

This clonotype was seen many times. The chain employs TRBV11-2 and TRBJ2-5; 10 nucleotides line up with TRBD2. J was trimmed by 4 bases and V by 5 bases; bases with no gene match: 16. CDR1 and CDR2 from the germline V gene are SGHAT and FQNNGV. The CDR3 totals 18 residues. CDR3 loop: CASSRWLLAGAGGETQYF. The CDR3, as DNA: TGTGCCAGCAGCCGGTGGCTTCTAGCGGGAGCGGGTGGAGAGACCCAGTACTTC.

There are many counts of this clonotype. In DNA form, the CDR3 reads TGCGCCAGCAGACTAAACTGGGACCACACAGATACGCAGTATTTT. This gives the protein CASRLNWDHTDTQYF. The gene calls are TRBV4-1 and TRBJ2-3; D tentatively reads TRBD1 or TRBD2 (5 bases each). The CDR3 has 15 residues. In germline, CDR1 is MGHRA, CDR2 YSYEKL. The V end was cut by 6 bases, the J end by 2 bases, with 15 bases between.

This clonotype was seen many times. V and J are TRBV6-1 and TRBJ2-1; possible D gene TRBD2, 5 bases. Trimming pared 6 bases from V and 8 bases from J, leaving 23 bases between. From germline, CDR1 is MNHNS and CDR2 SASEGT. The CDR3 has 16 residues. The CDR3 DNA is TGTGCCAGCAGGGCCTGGTCGCCCGGTCTGAGGGATGAGCAGTTCTTC. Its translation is CASRAWSPGLRDEQFF.

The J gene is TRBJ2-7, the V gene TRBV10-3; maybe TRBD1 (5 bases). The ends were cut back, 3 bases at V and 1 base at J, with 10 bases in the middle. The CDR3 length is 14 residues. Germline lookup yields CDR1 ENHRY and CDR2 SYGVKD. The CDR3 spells CAISDSRTSYEQYF. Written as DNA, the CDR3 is TGTGCCATCAGTGACAGCAGGACATCCTACGAGCAGTACTTC.

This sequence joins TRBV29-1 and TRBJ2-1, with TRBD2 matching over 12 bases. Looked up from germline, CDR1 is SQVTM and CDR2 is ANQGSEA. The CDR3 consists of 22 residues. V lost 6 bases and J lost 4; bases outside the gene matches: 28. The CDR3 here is CSVERIGLTSGSWVRSYNEQFF. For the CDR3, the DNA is TGCAGCGTGGAACGCATTGGGCTGACTAGCGGGAGCTGGGTCCGCTCATACAATGAGCAGTTCTTC.

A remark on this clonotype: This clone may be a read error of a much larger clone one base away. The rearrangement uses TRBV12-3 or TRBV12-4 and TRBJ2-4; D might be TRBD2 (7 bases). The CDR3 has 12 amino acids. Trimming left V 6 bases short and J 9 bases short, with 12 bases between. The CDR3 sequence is CASSPRGGIQYF. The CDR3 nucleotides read TGTGCCAGCAGCCCGAGGGGGGGCATTCAGTACTTC.

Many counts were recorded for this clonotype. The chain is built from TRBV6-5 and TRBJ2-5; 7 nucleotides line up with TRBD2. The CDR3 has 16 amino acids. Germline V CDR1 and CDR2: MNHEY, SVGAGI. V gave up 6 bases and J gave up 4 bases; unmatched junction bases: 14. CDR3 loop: CASSADRDYASETQYF. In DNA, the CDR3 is TGTGCCAGCAGCGCCGACCGGGACTACGCCTCAGAGACCCAGTACTTC.

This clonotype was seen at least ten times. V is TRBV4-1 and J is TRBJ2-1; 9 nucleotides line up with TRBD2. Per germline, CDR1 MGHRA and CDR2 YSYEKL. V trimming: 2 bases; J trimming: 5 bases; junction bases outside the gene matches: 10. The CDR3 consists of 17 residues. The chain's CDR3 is CASSQKAGGSKNNEQFF. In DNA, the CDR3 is TGCGCCAGCAGCCAAAAAGCGGGGGGCTCCAAGAACAATGAGCAGTTCTTC.

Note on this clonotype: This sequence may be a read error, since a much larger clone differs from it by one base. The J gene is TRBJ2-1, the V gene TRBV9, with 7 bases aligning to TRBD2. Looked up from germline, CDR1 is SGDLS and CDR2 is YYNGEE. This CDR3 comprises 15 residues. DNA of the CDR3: TGTGCCAGCAGCCCCCCCACGGGAGGACTTAATGAGCAGTCCTTC. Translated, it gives CASSPPTGGLNEQSF.

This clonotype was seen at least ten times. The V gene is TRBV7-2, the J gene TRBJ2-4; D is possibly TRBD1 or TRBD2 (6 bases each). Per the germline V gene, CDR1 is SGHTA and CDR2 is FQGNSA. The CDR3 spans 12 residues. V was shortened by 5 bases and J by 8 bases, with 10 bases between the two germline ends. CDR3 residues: CASSQRGDIQYF. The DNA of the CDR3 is TGTGCCAGCAGCCAAAGGGGGGACATTCAGTACTTC.

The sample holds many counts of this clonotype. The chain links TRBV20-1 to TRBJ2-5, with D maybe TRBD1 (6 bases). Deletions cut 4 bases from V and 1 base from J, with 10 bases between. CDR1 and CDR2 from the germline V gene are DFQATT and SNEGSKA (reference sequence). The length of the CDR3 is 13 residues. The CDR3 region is CSAIRGAQETQYF. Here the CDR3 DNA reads TGCAGTGCTATCAGGGGCGCCCAAGAGACCCAGTACTTC.